The 5 T cell receptor beta chains presented below share a single source sample, sequenced in a study of T cell responses to AZD1222 COVID-19 vaccine. The method was immunoSEQ multiplex PCR; TCRdb's version includes in-frame clones alone and lacks a portion of them. The sample contains approximately 92,000 clones, 87% of which appear only once. The input for sequencing was peripheral blood, taken on day 0 of AZD1222 vaccination. The receptors were gathered from an adult in good health.

With regard to this clone: At one boundary the junction diverges from the germline segment, which might be a read error. This chain joins TRBV5-1 and TRBJ2-2, with D maybe TRBD2 (5 bases). CDR1 is SGHRS and CDR2 is YFSETQ in the germline V gene. This CDR3 comprises 15 residues. CDR3 region: CASSLLGLNTGELFF. CDR3 DNA: TGTGCCAGCAGCTTGTTAGGACTGAACACCGGGGAGCTGTTTTTT.

This sequence joins TRBV13 and TRBJ2-1; TRBD2 matches at 12 bases. Germline assignment: CDR1 PRHDT and CDR2 FYEKMQ (reference sequence). The CDR3 is made up of 24 amino acids. V gave up 4 bases and J gave up 0 bases; unmatched junction bases: 25. The CDR3, as DNA: TGTGCCAGCAGCTCCATCCGGGACAGGGGATCGACTAGCGGGAGACGGGGCTCCTACAATGAGCAGTTCTTC. Its translation is CASSSIRDRGSTSGRRGSYNEQFF.

This clone showed up just a few times. V is TRBV5-1 and J is TRBJ1-2, with 8 nucleotides matching TRBD1. There are 17 residues in the CDR3. CDR1 is SGHRS, CDR2 YFSETQ, per germline. V lost 0 bases, J lost 2 bases, and 9 bases stayed unmatched. The CDR3 loop reads CASSLDIDRGRNYGYTF. The CDR3 DNA is TGCGCCAGCAGCTTGGATATCGACAGGGGAAGAAACTATGGCTACACCTTC.

The DNA for the CDR3 is TGTGCCAGCAGCTTACTCCCCGGGACACACTCTGGGGCCAACGTCCTGACTTTC. It encodes CASSLLPGTHSGANVLTF. This chain joins TRBV7-2 and TRBJ2-6; possibly TRBD1 for D (6 bases). This CDR3 spans 18 amino acids. The V and J ends lost 2 bases and 0 bases respectively, with 14 bases between them. Germline V gene lookup returns CDR1 SGHTA and CDR2 FQGNSA.

The gene calls are TRBV24-1 and TRBJ2-2, with D tentatively TRBD1 or TRBD2 (5 bases each). This CDR3 has 16 residues. V gave up 3 bases and J gave up 1 base, with 11 bases separating them. CDR1 and CDR2 from the germline V gene are KGHDR and SFDVKD. The CDR3 DNA is TGTGCCACCAGTGATCCCGGGACGAGGAACACCGGGGAGCTGTTTTTT. Translation gives CATSDPGTRNTGELFF.